This T cell receptor (beta chain) was sequenced for a study of identical twins. Overall study results and limits: Excess sharing by twins proved weaker in beta out-of-frame sequences. Modeled out-of-frame TCR alpha sharing in monozygotic twins fell below observed levels.

This clonotype was observed many times. Its antigen remains unknown. One end of the junction varies from germline; a read error may be responsible. The CDR3 length is 13 residues. The V gene's germline CDR1 is SEHNR and CDR2 FQNEAQ (reference sequence). Through template switching, a universal primer site was introduced, and the cDNA contained unique molecular identifiers. In TCRdb, the 5' RACE reads were re-called with MiXCR into one record per CDR3 protein. The table shows more than 400,000 distinct CDR3 sequences, with 12% to 15% occurring only once. Healthy Caucasians supplied all donations. These same records also appear under a second study, on yellow fever vaccine responses in identical twins.

The J gene is TRBJ1-1, the V gene TRBV7-9; D call uncertain. Source material: CD4+ T cells sorted from blood. The TCR comes from a young woman in good health. For the CDR3, the DNA is TGCGCCAGCAGCTTCGGGGAGAACACTGAAGCTTTCTTT. Its translation is CASSFGENTEAFF.